These 4 T cell receptor beta chains were all obtained from the same sample, sequenced in a study of Graves' ophthalmopathy and Graves' hyperthyroidism. Amplified TCR beta CDR3 regions were obtained using RNA transcripts as template. HTBI primers served in a first-round RT-PCR, which a second-round multiplex PCR followed. TCRdb reprocessed the multiplex PCR reads with MiXCR, giving one entry per CDR3 protein. The profile covers 900,000 to 1,200,000 distinct CDR3 sequences, with about 40% appearing a single time and around 10% taken by the ten largest. Sequenced: peripheral blood or thyroid tissue (not recorded which). The receptors come from an adult man with Graves' hyperthyroidism.

This clonotype was found many times. Here the CDR3 reads CASSFRSGTQETQYF. The CDR3 DNA is TGTGCCAGCAGCTTCCGTTCGGGAACCCAAGAGACCCAGTACTTC. The V and J genes are TRBV11-2 and TRBJ2-5, with D perhaps TRBD2 (5 bases). Germline-derived CDR1 and CDR2 are SGHAT and FQNNGV. The CDR3 is made up of 15 amino acids. Trimming removed 3 bases at V and 1 base at J, with 12 bases between.

Concerning this clonotype itself: The junction and the germline gene differ at one end; a read error may be behind it. The CDR3 DNA follows: TGTGCCAGCAGCGGGACAGGGGGCGGCCTCCAAGAGACCCAGCACTTC. Its protein is CASSGTGGGLQETQHF. The J gene is TRBJ2-5, the V gene TRBV7-2; 12 positions agree with TRBD1. In germline, CDR1 is SGHTA, CDR2 FQGNSA. CDR3 length: 16 residues. The variable domain in full, with the rest retrieved from reference TRBV7-2 and TRBJ2-5, is GAGVSQSPSNKVTEKGKDVELRCDPISGHTALYWYRQSLGQGLEFLIYFQGNSAPDKSGLPSDRFSAERTGGSVSTLTIQRTQQEDSAVYLCASSGTGGGLQETQHFGPGTRLLVL.

CDR3 protein: CSFKSAGGTEAFF. DNA for the CDR3: TGCAGCTTCAAGAGCGCCGGGGGCACTGAAGCTTTCTTT. The V call is TRBV29-1, the J call TRBJ1-1, with D tentatively TRBD1 (5 bases). This CDR3 has 13 residues. V was pared by 8 bases and J by 4 bases, with 17 bases between. Germline V CDR1 and CDR2: SQVTM, ANQGSEA.

This clonotype was seen at least ten times. CDR3 nucleotides: TGTGCCAGCAGCTTCGGACAGGGCGGTGGCTACACCTTC. This codes for CASSFGQGGGYTF. The chain uses TRBV11-2 and TRBJ1-2, with 8 bases lining up with TRBD1. The junction had 4 bases not matched to a gene; V was cut back by 3 bases and J by 7 bases. The CDR3 has 13 amino acids. Germline V gene lookup returns CDR1 SGHAT and CDR2 FQNNGV.